This T cell receptor beta chain was captured in a study of cytomegalovirus exposure and HLA in healthy donors. This clone was observed a single time. What it recognizes is unknown. Study-wide results and caveats: Productive rates of about 90% or about 30% were seen for most TCR beta V segments in an earlier analysis.

Amplification used 60 Vbeta primers and 13 Jbeta primers. Assay: immunoSEQ multiplex PCR; the TCRdb copy retains only in-frame clones and omits some. The data contain about 120,000 clones, around 80% of them singletons. V lost 4 bases and J lost 2; bases outside the gene matches: 3. The germline CDR1 and CDR2 sequences are SGHRS and YFSETQ. This CDR3 region has 14 residues. The chain combines TRBV5-1 with TRBJ2-7, with 10 nucleotides matching TRBD1. The sample was PBMCs. This receptor was obtained from a man younger than 40 in good health and CMV-seropositive. The CDR3 reads CASSLGTGAYEQYF. The CDR3 region has the DNA TGCGCCAGCAGCCTCGGGACAGGGGCCTACGAGCAGTACTTC.